Sequencing of this T cell receptor beta chain was carried out in a study of cytomegalovirus exposure and HLA in healthy donors. General study results and limits: One variant, a missense change in DCLRE1C, was linked in a later analysis to TCR beta V- and J-gene trimming.

PCR amplification relied on 60 Vbeta primers (plus 13 Jbeta primers). Produced via immunoSEQ multiplex PCR; TCRdb's table is partial and in-frame only. The data show tens of thousands of clones, approximately 81% seen once. Points on this clone: What it binds is not known.

This CDR3 region has 17 residues. The germline V gene has CDR1 SGHTA and CDR2 FQGNSA. V dropped 2 bases and J dropped 4; count of bases not matched to a gene: 11. The receptor comes from a woman aged 25-40 years in good health and CMV-seropositive. The chain couples TRBV7-2 to TRBJ1-2; 9 bases fit TRBD1. Sequenced material: PBMCs. The CDR3 region has the DNA TGTGCCAGCAGCTTAAACCTAGGGACAGGGAGTTCCTATGGCTACACCTTC. It codes for CASSLNLGTGSSYGYTF.